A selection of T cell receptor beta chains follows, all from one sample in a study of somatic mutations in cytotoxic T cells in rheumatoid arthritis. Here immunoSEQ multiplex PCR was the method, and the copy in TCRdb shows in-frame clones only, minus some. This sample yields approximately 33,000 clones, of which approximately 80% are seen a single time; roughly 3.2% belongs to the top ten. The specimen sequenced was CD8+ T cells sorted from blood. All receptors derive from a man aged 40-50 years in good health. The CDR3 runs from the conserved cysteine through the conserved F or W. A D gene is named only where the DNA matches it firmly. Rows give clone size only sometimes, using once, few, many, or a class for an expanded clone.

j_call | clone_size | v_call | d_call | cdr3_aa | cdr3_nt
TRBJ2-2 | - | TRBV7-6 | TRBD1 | CASSLALKDRATGELFF | TGTGCCAGCAGCTTAGCCCTAAAGGACAGGGCTACCGGGGAGCTGTTTTTT
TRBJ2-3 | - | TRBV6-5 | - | CASSYESGIDTQYF | TGTGCCAGCAGTTACGAGTCGGGGATAGATACGCAGTATTTT
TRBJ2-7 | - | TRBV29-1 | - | CSARTGDTYEQYF | TGCAGCGCCCGGACGGGAGATACCTACGAGCAGTACTTC
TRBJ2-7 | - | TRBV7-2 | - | CASSLTGERTYEQYF | TGTGCCAGCAGCTTGACAGGTGAAAGGACCTACGAGCAGTACTTC
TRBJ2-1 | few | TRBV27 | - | CASSFDGTYNEQFF | TGTGCCAGCAGTTTTGACGGTACCTACAATGAGCAGTTCTTC
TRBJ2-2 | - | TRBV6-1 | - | CASSEWGTGELFF | TGTGCCAGCAGTGAATGGGGGACCGGGGAGCTGTTTTTT
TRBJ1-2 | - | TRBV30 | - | CAWSASTGISFHGYTF | TGTGCCTGGAGTGCGTCGACCGGGATCTCCTTCCATGGCTACACCTTC
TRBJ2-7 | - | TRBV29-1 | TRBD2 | CSVVGRTSGSSSYEQYF | TGCAGCGTCGTCGGAAGGACTAGCGGGAGTAGCTCCTACGAGCAGTACTTC
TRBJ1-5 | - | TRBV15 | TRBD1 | CATSAGQGGNQPQHF | TGTGCCACCAGCGCCGGACAGGGCGGCAATCAGCCCCAGCATTTT
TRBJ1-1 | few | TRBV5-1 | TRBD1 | CASSLGDRANTEAFF | TGCGCCAGCAGCTTAGGCGACAGGGCGAACACTGAAGCTTTCTTT
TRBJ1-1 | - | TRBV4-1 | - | CASSPSVTGTEAFF | TGCGCCAGCAGCCCCTCGGTTACCGGGACTGAAGCTTTCTTT
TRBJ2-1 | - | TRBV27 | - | CASSLGLTYNEQFF | TGTGCCAGCAGTTTAGGCTTAACCTACAATGAGCAGTTCTTC
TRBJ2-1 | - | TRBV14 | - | CASSQGTAHNEQFF | TGTGCCAGCAGCCAAGGGACCGCGCACAATGAGCAGTTCTTC
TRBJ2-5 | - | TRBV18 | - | CASSPDTWTDQETQYF | TGTGCCAGCTCACCCGATACGTGGACAGACCAAGAGACCCAGTACTTC
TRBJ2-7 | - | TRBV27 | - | CASSTGLGYEQYF | TGTGCCAGCAGTACAGGGCTGGGGTACGAGCAGTACTTC